The entry that follows covers one TCR beta chain sequence. This entry comes from a study of blood T cell repertoires in COVID-19. As for the study in general: Donors in the United States, Italy and Spain gave samples during acute or convalescent COVID-19.

Germline lookup yields CDR1 MDHEN and CDR2 SYDVKM. CDR3 size: 13 residues. V was trimmed by 6 bases and J by 4 bases, leaving 7 bases between them. Clones were sequenced by immunoSEQ multiplex PCR, and TCRdb holds only the in-frame ones, with some missing. The repertoire consists of under 150,000 clones, with around four fifths occurring once and the leading ten covering roughly 25%. The material sequenced was peripheral blood. The gene calls are TRBV28 and TRBJ1-6; maybe TRBD1 (5 bases). The TCR sequence derives from a human donor in a cohort sampled during active COVID-19. DNA for the CDR3: TGTGCCAGCAGGGGGCCGTATAATTCACCCCTCCACTTT. Protein sequence: CASRGPYNSPLHF. Supplemented by reference TRBV28 and TRBJ1-6, the full variable domain reads DVKVTQSSRYLVKRTGEKVFLECVQDMDHENMFWYRQDPGLGLRLIYFSYDVKMKEKGDIPEGYSVSREKKERFSLILESASTNQTSMYLCASRGPYNSPLHFGNGTRLTVT.